Listed below are T cell receptor beta chains from one sample, sequenced in a study of technical replicates of blood from four donors. The protocol was immunoSEQ multiplex PCR, while the TCRdb copy is restricted to in-frame clones and leaves out a portion. The top ten clones hold around 0.26% of a sample with around 76,000 clones, 90% to 95% of them seen once. The source material was T cells isolated from PBMCs. These receptors were obtained from a human donor in good health. Both conserved end residues are part of each CDR3. The D gene is left open where the match is weak. Not every row has a clone size; where given, it reads once, few, many or a size class.

D gene,V gene,clone size,J gene,CDR3 protein,CDR3 DNA
TRBD2,TRBV9,.,TRBJ2-3,CASSVLGGGRTDTQYF,TGTGCCAGCAGCGTCCTCGGCGGGGGGCGCACAGATACGCAGTATTTT
.,TRBV23-1,.,TRBJ1-1,CASGGQCCGGSETEAFF,TGCGCCAGCGGGGGTCAATGTTGTGGGGGGAGCGAGACTGAAGCTTTCTTT
TRBD2,TRBV5-1,.,TRBJ2-7,CASSLLAGAHYEQYF,TGCGCCAGCAGCTTACTAGCGGGGGCACACTACGAGCAGTACTTC
TRBD2,TRBV2,.,TRBJ2-3,CASRGGYTDTQYF,TGTGCCAGCCGCGGGGGTTACACAGATACGCAGTATTTT
TRBD1,TRBV29-1,.,TRBJ1-5,CSVGEQGAGQPQHF,TGCAGCGTTGGAGAACAGGGGGCAGGGCAGCCCCAGCATTTT
TRBD1,TRBV9,.,TRBJ1-2,CASSLEGQGNYGYTF,TGTGCCAGCAGTTTAGAGGGACAGGGGAACTATGGCTACACCTTC
.,TRBV27,few,TRBJ2-7,CASSLSIGGNEQYF,TGTGCCAGCAGTTTATCTATAGGAGGGAACGAGCAGTACTTC
TRBD1,TRBV28,.,TRBJ1-5,CASFTGQGNQPQHF,TGTGCCAGCTTTACGGGACAGGGAAATCAGCCCCAGCATTTT
TRBD1,TRBV10-1,.,TRBJ1-4,CASSDDDRGRPNEKLFF,TGCGCCAGCAGTGACGACGACAGGGGAAGACCTAATGAAAAACTGTTTTTT
.,TRBV14,.,TRBJ1-1,CASSQVGGGEAFF,TGTGCCAGCAGCCAAGTGGGGGGTGGTGAAGCTTTCTTT
.,TRBV6-6,.,TRBJ1-6,CASSYDRTYNSPLHF,TGTGCCAGCAGTTACGACAGGACATATAATTCACCCCTCCACTTT
TRBD1,TRBV28,.,TRBJ2-5,CASSLARGRETQYF,TGTGCCAGCAGTTTAGCCAGGGGGAGAGAGACCCAGTACTTC
TRBD1,TRBV11-1,.,TRBJ2-7,CASSQDRGGEQYF,TGTGCCAGCAGCCAGGACAGGGGTGGCGAGCAGTACTTC
.,TRBV27,.,TRBJ1-3,CASSFSGVGNTIYF,TGTGCCAGCAGTTTTTCAGGGGTCGGAAACACCATATATTTT
TRBD2,TRBV6-1,once,TRBJ2-1,CASSEALVGWSGGQGYNEQFF,TGTGCCAGCAGTGAAGCGCTTGTGGGGTGGAGCGGGGGCCAGGGCTACAATGAGCAGTTCTTC
.,TRBV30,.,TRBJ1-2,CAWRTNRVNNYGYTF,TGTGCCTGGAGAACGAACAGGGTTAATAACTATGGCTACACCTTC
.,TRBV10-1,.,TRBJ2-3,CASSEAASTDTQYF,TGCGCCAGCAGTGAGGCAGCGTCCACAGATACGCAGTATTTT
.,TRBV7-6,.,TRBJ2-1,CASSLRTLSSYNEQFF,TGTGCCAGCAGCTTAAGGACACTGAGCTCCTACAATGAGCAGTTCTTC
.,TRBV4-1,once,TRBJ2-3,CASSQEARDTQYF,TGCGCCAGCAGCCAGGAGGCGAGAGATACGCAGTATTTT
TRBD2,TRBV28,.,TRBJ2-7,CASRMTSGSYEQYF,TGTGCCAGCAGGATGACTAGCGGGAGCTACGAGCAGTACTTC
.,TRBV9,few,TRBJ1-2,CASSVSSGSKNTF,TGTGCCAGCAGCGTAAGTAGCGGATCCAAGAACACCTTC
TRBD1,TRBV11-2,.,TRBJ2-7,CASSSSRDRAYF,TGTGCCAGCAGCTCATCCCGGGACAGGGCTTACTTC
TRBD1,TRBV28,once,TRBJ2-7,CASSTGQGGEQYF,TGTGCCAGCAGTACGGGACAGGGGGGCGAGCAGTACTTC
.,TRBV15,.,TRBJ1-4,CATSMEVTNEKLFF,TGTGCCACCAGCATGGAGGTAACGAATGAAAAACTGTTTTTT
TRBD1,TRBV28,few,TRBJ2-2,CASKGTDFTGELFF,TGTGCCAGCAAAGGGACAGATTTCACCGGGGAGCTGTTTTTT
TRBD1,TRBV5-1,once,TRBJ2-5,CASSLADRELYF,TGCGCCAGCAGCTTGGCGGACAGGGAATTGTACTTC
.,TRBV5-1,.,TRBJ1-4,CASSPGRTAATNEKLFF,TGCGCCAGCAGCCCGGGTAGGACAGCGGCAACTAATGAAAAACTGTTTTTT
.,TRBV6-5,.,TRBJ2-3,CASSFNSHTQYF,TGTGCCAGCAGTTTCAACAGTCATACGCAGTATTTT
.,TRBV29-1,few,TRBJ1-1,CSVEDPRGRAGTEAFF,TGCAGCGTTGAGGACCCTAGGGGCAGGGCTGGCACTGAAGCTTTCTTT
TRBD1,TRBV6-5,.,TRBJ2-7,CASSYSDRGYEQYF,TGTGCCAGCAGTTACTCTGACAGGGGCTACGAGCAGTACTTC
TRBD1,TRBV19,once,TRBJ2-3,CASSMAPTGGWDTQYF,TGTGCCAGTAGTATGGCCCCGACAGGGGGGTGGGATACGCAGTATTTT
.,TRBV15,.,TRBJ2-1,CATARDTGNEQFF,TGTGCCACAGCTCGGGACACGGGAAATGAGCAGTTCTTC
TRBD1,TRBV13,.,TRBJ2-5,CASSGLGQGKETQYF,TGTGCCAGCAGCGGACTCGGACAGGGGAAGGAGACCCAGTACTTC
.,TRBV5-8,.,TRBJ1-5,CASSAAWPTLGPQHF,TGTGCCAGCAGCGCCGCTTGGCCTACTCTAGGGCCCCAGCATTTT
.,TRBV28,few,TRBJ2-1,CASSLPAINEQFF,TGTGCCAGCAGCCTCCCCGCTATTAATGAGCAGTTCTTC
.,TRBV4-1,.,TRBJ1-4,CASSQVDRSPEKLFF,TGCGCCAGCAGCCAAGTTGACAGGTCCCCGGAAAAACTGTTTTTT
TRBD1,TRBV5-1,.,TRBJ1-2,CASSPDTTGPNYGYTF,TGCGCCAGCAGCCCGGATACGACAGGGCCCAACTATGGCTACACCTTC
.,TRBV9,.,TRBJ2-2,CASGLSTGTGELFF,TGTGCCAGCGGACTCTCGACTGGCACCGGGGAGCTGTTTTTT
TRBD2,TRBV25-1,.,TRBJ2-3,CASSRTSGDTQYF,TGTGCCAGCAGTCGGACTAGCGGGGATACGCAGTATTTT
.,TRBV5-6,once,TRBJ1-2,CASSHRPGGVLYTF,TGTGCCAGCAGCCACCGACCCGGCGGGGTGCTCTACACCTTC
TRBD2,TRBV7-8,.,TRBJ2-3,CASSWSGGGGTDTQYF,TGTGCCAGCAGCTGGAGCGGGGGAGGTGGGACAGATACGCAGTATTTT
TRBD2,TRBV6-5,.,TRBJ2-1,CASTSSGSGEQFF,TGTGCCAGCACATCTAGCGGGAGCGGTGAGCAGTTCTTC
.,TRBV4-1,.,TRBJ1-1,CASSQGPGGAFF,TGCGCCAGCAGCCAAGGCCCCGGGGGAGCTTTCTTT
.,TRBV4-1,.,TRBJ1-2,CASSQARTDLYGYTF,TGCGCCAGCAGCCAAGCCCGGACGGACTTGTATGGCTACACCTTC
TRBD1,TRBV2,.,TRBJ1-2,CASRRTGGSSYGYTF,TGTGCCAGCCGGAGAACAGGGGGCTCTAGCTATGGCTACACCTTC